The sample holds a few counts of the clone carrying this T cell receptor beta chain. What it binds is not known. The data belong to a study of a mutant IDH1 vaccine in newly diagnosed glioma. The wider study: First vaccine doses came 4-6 weeks after radiotherapy alone, or with temozolomide cycles. Prior therapy was radiotherapy, temozolomide, or both; most received both.

Method: immunoSEQ multiplex PCR; TCRdb's copy keeps in-frame clones and lacks some. The sample holds fewer than 40,000 clones, more than 55% seen once. Time point given: week 5, during vaccination. Topical imiquimod accompanied each vaccine dose, which consisted of 300 ug of mutant IDH1 20-mer peptide. Trimming cost V 3 bases and J 7 bases, with 13 bases left between them. In germline, CDR1 is LNHDA, CDR2 SQIVND (reference sequence). The CDR3 is 14 amino acids. The TCR comes from a woman aged 18-30 years with glioma. The source material was PBMCs, sampled from a glioma patient whose treatment included an IDH1 peptide vaccine. V usage is TRBV19 and J usage is TRBJ2-1; D may be TRBD1 (6 bases). The CDR3 nucleotides read TGTGCCAGTAGTATGAGTTTCAGGGGTAATGAGCAGTTCTTC. It encodes CASSMSFRGNEQFF.